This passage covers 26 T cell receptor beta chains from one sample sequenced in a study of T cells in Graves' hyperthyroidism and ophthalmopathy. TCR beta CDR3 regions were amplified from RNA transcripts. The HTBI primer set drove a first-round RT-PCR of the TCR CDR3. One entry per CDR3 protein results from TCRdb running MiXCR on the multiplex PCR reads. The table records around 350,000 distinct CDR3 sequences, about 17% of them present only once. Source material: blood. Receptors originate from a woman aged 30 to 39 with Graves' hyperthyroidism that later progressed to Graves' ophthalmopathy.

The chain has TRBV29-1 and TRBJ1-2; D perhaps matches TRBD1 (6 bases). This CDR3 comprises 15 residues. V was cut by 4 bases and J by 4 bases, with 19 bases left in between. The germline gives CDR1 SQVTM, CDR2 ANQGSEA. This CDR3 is CSVVDLGHEAYGYTF. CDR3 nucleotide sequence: TGCAGCGTTGTCGACCTGGGACACGAAGCCTATGGCTACACCTTC. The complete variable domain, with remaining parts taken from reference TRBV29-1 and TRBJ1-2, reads SAVISQKPSRDICQRGTSLTIQCQVDSQVTMMFWYRQQPGQSLTLIATANQGSEATYESGFVIDKFPISRPNLTFSTLTVSNMSPEDSSIYLCSVVDLGHEAYGYTFGSGTRLTVV.

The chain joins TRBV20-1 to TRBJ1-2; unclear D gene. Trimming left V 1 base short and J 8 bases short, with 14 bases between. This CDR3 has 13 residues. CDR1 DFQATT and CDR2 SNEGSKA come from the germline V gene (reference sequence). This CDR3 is CSARAVTPWGYTF. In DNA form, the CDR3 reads TGCAGTGCTAGAGCCGTCACACCCTGGGGCTACACCTTC.

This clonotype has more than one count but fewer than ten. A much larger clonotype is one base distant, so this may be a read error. The DNA for the CDR3 is TGTGCCAGCAGTGCCGGCACCACTTATCAGCCCCAGCATTTT. Translation: CASSAGTTYQPQHF. This rearrangement joins TRBV28 to TRBJ1-5; no reliable D call. V was shortened by 5 bases and J by 5 bases, with 13 bases between the two germline ends. The CDR3 extends over 14 amino acids. Germline V gene data show CDR1 as MDHEN and CDR2 as SYDVKM.

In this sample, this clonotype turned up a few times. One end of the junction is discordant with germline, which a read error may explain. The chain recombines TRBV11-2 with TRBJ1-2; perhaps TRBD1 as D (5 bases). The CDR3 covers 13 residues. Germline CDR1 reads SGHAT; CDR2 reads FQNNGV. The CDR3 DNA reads TGTGCCAGCAGCCAAGACAGTAACCATGGCTACACCTTC. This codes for CASSQDSNHGYTF.

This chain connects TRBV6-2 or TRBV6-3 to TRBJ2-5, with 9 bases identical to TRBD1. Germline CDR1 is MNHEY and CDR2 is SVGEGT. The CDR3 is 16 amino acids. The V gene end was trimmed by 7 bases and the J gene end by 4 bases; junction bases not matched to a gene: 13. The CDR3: CASNDPGTGYRETQYF. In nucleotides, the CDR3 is TGTGCCAGCAATGACCCAGGGACAGGGTATCGAGAGACCCAGTACTTC.

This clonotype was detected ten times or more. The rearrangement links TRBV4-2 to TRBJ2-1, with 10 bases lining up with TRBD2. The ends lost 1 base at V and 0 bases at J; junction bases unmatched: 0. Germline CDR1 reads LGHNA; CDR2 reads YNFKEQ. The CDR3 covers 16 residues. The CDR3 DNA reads TGTGCCAGCAGCCAAGCTAGCGGGAGCTCCTACAATGAGCAGTTCTTC. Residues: CASSQASGSSYNEQFF.

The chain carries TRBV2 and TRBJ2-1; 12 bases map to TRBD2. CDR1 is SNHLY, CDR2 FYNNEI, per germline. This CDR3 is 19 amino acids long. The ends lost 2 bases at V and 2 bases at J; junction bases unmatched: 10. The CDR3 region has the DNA TGTGCCAGCAGTGAAACGGGTGTCTGGACTAGCGGGACCTACAATGAGCAGTTCTTC. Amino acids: CASSETGVWTSGTYNEQFF.

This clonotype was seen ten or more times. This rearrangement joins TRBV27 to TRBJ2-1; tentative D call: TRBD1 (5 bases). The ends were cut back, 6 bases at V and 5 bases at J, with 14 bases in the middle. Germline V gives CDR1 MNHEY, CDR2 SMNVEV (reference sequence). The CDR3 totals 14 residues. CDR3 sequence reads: CASSRLDTDNEQFF. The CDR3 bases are TGTGCCAGCAGCCGACTGGACACAGACAATGAGCAGTTCTTC.

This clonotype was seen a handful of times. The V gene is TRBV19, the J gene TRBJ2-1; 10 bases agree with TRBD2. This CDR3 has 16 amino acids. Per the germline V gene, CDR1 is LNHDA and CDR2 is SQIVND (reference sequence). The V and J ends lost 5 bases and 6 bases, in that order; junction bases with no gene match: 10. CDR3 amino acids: CASSGPQRGGSNEQFF. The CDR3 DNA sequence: TGTGCCAGTAGTGGCCCCCAGCGGGGGGGCTCCAATGAGCAGTTCTTC.

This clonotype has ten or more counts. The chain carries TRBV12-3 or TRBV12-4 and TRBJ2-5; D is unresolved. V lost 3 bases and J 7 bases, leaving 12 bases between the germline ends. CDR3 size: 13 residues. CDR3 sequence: CASSFGLRGTQYF. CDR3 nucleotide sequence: TGTGCCAGCAGTTTCGGCCTTCGAGGGACCCAGTACTTC.

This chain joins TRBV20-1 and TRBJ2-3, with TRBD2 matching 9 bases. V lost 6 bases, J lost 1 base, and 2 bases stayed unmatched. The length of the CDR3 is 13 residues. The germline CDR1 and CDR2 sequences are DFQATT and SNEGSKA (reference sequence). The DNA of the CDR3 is TGCAGTGCCGTAGCGGGAGGCACAGATACGCAGTATTTT. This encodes CSAVAGGTDTQYF.

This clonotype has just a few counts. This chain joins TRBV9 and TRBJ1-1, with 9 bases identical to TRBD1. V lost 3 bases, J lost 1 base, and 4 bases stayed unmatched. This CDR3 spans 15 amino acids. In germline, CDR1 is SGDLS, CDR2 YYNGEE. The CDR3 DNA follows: TGTGCCAGCAGCGCTGCGGACAGGGGGAACACTGAAGCTTTCTTT. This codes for CASSAADRGNTEAFF.

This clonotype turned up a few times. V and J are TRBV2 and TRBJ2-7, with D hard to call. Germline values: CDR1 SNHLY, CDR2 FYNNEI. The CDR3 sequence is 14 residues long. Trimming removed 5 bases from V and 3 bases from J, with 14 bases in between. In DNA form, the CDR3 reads TGTGCCAGCAGTCCGGACGGCTCCGACTACGAGCAGTACTTC. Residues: CASSPDGSDYEQYF.

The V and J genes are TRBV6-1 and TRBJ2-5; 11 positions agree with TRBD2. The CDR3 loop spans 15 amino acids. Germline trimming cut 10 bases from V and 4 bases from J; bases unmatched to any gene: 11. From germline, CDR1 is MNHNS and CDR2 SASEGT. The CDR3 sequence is CATRLAGGPRETQYF. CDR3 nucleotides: TGTGCCACCCGATTAGCGGGAGGGCCGAGAGAGACCCAGTACTTC.

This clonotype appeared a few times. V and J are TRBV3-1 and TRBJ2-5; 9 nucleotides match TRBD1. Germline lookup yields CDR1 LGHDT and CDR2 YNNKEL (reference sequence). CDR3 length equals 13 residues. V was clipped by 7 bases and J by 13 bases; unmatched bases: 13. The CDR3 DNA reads TGTGCCAGCATTACATTGGGGACAGGGACTTTGTACTTC. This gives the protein CASITLGTGTLYF.

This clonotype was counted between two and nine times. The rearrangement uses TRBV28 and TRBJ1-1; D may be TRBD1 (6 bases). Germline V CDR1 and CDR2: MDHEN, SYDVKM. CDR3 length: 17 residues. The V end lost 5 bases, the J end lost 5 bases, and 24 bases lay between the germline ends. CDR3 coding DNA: TGTGCCAGCAGTCTGGACAGATGGGGGTCCCGAAGGACTGAAGCTTTCTTT. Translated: CASSLDRWGSRRTEAFF.

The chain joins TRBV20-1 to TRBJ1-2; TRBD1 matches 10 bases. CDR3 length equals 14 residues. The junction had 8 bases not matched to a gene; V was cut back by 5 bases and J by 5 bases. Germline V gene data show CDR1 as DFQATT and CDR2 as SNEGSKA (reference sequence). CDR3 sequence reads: CSAEPGQGIYGYTF. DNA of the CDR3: TGCAGTGCTGAACCGGGACAGGGGATTTATGGCTACACCTTC.

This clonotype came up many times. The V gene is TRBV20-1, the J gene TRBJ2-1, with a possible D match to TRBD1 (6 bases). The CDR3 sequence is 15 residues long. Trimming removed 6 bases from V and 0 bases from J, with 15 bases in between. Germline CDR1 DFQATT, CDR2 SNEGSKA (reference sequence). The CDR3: CSAPEGVSSYNEQFF. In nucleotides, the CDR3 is TGCAGTGCGCCCGAGGGGGTTAGCTCCTACAATGAGCAGTTCTTC.

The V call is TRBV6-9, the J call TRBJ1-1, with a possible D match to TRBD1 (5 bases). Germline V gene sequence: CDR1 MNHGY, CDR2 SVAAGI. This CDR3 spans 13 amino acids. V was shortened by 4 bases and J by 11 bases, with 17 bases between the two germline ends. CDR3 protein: CASSFRGDDEAFF. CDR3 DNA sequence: TGTGCCAGCAGTTTCCGAGGGGACGATGAGGCTTTCTTT.

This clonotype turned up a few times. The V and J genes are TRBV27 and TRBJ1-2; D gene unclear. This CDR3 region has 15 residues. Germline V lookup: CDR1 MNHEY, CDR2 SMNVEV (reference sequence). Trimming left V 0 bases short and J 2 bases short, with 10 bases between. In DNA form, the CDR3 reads TGTGCCAGCAGTTTATCTCGTTCAGCGAACTATGGCTACACCTTC. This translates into CASSLSRSANYGYTF.

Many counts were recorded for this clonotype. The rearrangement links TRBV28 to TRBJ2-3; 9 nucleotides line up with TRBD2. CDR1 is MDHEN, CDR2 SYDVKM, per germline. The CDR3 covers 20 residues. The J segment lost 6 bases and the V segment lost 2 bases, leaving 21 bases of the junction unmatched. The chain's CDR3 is CASSLGRNGGGALPPDTQYF. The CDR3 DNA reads TGTGCCAGCAGTTTAGGCCGGAATGGCGGGGGGGCCCTCCCCCCCGATACGCAGTATTTT.

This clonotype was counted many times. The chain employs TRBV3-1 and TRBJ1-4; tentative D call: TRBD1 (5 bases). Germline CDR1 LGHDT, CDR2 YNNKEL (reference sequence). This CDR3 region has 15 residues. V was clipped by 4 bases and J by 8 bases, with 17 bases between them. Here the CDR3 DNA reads TGTGCCAGCAGCCTCTCGGGGCAGGGAGGGGAAAAACTGTTTTTT. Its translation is CASSLSGQGGEKLFF.

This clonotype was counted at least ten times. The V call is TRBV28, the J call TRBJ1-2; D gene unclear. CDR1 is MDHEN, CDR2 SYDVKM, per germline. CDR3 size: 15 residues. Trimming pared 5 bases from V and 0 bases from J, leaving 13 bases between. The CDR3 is CASSPTGRTNYGYTF. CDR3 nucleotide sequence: TGTGCCAGCAGTCCCACCGGGCGTACTAACTATGGCTACACCTTC.

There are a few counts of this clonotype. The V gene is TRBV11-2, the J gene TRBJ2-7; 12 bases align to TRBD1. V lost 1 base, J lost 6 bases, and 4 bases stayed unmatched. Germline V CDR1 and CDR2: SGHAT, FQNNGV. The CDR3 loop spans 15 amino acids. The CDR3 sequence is CASSLVTGQGAEQYF. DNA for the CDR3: TGTGCCAGCAGCTTAGTAACGGGACAGGGGGCCGAGCAGTACTTC.

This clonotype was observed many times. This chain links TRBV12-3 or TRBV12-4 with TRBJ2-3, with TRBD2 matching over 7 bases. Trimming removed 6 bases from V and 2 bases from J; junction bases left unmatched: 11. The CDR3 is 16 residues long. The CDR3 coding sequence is TGTGCCAGCAGCCCGGTGGGGGGGGGGACCACAGATACGCAGTATTTT. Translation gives CASSPVGGGTTDTQYF.

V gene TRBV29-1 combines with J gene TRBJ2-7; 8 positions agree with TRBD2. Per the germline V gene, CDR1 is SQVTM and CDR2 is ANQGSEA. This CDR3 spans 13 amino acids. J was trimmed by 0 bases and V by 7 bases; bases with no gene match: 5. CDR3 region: CSARTSTSYEQYF. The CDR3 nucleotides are TGCAGCGCCAGGACTAGCACCTCCTACGAGCAGTACTTC.